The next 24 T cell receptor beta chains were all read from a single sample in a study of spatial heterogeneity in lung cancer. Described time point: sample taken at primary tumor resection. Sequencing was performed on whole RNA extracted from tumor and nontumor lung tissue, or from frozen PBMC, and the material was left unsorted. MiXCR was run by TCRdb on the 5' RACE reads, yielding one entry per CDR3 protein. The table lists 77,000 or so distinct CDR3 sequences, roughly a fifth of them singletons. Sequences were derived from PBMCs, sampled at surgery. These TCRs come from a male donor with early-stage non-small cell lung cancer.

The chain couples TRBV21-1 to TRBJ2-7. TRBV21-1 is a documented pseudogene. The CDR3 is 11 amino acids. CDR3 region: CASRSADGQYF. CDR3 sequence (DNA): TGTGCCAGCAGGTCGGCGGACGGGCAGTACTTC.

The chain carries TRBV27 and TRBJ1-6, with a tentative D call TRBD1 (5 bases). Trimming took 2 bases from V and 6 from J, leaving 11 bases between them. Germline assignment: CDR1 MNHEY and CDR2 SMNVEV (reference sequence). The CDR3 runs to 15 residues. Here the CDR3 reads CASSLAGTFNSPLHF. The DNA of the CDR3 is TGTGCCAGCAGTTTAGCCGGGACTTTTAATTCACCCCTCCACTTT.

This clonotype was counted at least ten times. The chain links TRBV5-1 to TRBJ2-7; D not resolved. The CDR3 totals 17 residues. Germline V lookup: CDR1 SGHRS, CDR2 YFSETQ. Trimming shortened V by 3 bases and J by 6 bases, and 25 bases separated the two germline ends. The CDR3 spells CASSSGVSRLVPSEQYF. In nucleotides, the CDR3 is TGCGCCAGCAGCTCTGGGGTCAGTCGGCTAGTACCTTCCGAGCAGTACTTC.

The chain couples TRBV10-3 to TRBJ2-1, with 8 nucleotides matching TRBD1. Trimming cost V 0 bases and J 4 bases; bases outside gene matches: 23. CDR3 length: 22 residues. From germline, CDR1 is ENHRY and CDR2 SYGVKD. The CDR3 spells CAISESSRRTGNLRGSYNEQFF. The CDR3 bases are TGTGCCATCAGTGAGTCTTCTCGACGGACAGGGAATTTGCGAGGGTCATACAATGAGCAGTTCTTC.

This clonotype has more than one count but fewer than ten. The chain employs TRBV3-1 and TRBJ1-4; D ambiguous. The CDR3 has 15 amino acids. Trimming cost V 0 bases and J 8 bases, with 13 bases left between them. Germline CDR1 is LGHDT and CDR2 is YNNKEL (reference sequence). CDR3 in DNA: TGTGCCAGCAGCCAAGATAGTGATTATAAGGAAAAACTGTTTTTT. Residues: CASSQDSDYKEKLFF.

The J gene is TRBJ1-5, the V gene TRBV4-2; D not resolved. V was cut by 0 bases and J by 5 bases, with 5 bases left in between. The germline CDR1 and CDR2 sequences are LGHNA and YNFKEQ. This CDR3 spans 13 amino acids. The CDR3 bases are TGTGCCAGCAGCCAAGAGTTGTATCAGCCCCAGCATTTT. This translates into CASSQELYQPQHF.

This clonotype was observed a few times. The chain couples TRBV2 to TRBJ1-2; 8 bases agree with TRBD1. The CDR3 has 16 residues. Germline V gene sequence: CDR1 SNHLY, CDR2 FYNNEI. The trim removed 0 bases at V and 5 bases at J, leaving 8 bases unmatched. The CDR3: CASSEAGQGKWYGYTF. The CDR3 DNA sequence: TGTGCCAGCAGTGAAGCCGGACAGGGAAAGTGGTATGGCTACACCTTC.

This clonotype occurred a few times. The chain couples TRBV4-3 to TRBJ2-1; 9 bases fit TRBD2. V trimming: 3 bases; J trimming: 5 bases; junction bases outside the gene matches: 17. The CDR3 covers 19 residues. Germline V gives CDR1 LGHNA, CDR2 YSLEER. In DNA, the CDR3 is TGCGCCAGCAGCCAGATGACTAGCGGAATTCAAGGAGCAGACAATGAGCAGTTCTTC. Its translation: CASSQMTSGIQGADNEQFF.

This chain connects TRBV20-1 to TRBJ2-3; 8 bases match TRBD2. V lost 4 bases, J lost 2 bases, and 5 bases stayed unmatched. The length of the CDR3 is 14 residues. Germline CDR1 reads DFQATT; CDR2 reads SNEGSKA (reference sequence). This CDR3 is CSAKRGPATDTQYF. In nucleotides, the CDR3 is TGCAGTGCTAAGCGGGGGCCAGCCACAGATACGCAGTATTTT.

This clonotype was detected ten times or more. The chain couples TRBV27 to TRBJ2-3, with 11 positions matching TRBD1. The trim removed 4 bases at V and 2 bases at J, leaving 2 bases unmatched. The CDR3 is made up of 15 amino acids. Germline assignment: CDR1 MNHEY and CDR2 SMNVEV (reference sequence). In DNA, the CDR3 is TGTGCCAGCAGTTGGACAGGGGGCCTCACAGATACGCAGTATTTT. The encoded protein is CASSWTGGLTDTQYF.

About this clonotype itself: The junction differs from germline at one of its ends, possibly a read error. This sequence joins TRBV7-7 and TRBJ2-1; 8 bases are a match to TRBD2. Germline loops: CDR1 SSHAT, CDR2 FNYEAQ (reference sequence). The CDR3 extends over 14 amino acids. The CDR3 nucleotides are TGTGCTAGCAGCCCGGGACTAGTCGGCCATGAGCAGTTCTTC. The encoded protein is CASSPGLVGHEQFF.

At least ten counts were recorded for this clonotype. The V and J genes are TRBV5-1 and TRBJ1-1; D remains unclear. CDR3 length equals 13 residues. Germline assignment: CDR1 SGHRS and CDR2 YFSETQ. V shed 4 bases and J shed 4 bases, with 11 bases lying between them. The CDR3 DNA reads TGCGCCAGCAGCCCCCTCAGGATCACTGAAGCTTTCTTT. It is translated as CASSPLRITEAFF.

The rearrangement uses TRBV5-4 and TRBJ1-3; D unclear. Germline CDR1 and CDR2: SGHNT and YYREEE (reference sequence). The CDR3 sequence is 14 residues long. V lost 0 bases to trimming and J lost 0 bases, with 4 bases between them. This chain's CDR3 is CASSLGSSGNTIYF. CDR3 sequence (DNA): TGTGCCAGCAGCTTGGGCAGCTCTGGAAACACCATATATTTT.

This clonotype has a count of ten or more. The CDR3 DNA reads as TGTGCCAGCAGCGTGATCAGAGGGGGCACCGGGGAGCTGTTTTTT. As protein: CASSVIRGGTGELFF. V is TRBV9 and J is TRBJ2-2; D is perhaps TRBD1 (6 bases). The V end was cut by 2 bases, the J end by 4 bases, with 12 bases between. The CDR3 extends over 15 amino acids. Germline V gene data show CDR1 as SGDLS and CDR2 as YYNGEE.

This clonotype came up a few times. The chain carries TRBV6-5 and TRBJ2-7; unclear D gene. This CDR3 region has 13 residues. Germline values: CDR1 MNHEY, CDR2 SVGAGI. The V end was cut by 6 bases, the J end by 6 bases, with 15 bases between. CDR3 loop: CASRSGPPFEQYF. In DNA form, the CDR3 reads TGTGCCAGCAGGTCCGGGCCCCCTTTCGAGCAGTACTTC.

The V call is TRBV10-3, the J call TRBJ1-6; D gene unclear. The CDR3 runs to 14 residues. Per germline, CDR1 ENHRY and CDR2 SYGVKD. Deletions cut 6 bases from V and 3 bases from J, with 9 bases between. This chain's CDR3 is CAISPSGYNSPLHF. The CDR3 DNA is TGTGCCATCAGCCCCAGCGGCTATAATTCACCCCTCCACTTT.

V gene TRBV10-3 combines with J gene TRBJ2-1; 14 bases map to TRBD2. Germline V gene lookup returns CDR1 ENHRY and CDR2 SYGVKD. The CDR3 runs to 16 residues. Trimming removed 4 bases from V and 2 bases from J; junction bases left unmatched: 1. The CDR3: CAISGLAGGPYNEQFF. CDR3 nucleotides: TGTGCCATCAGTGGACTAGCGGGAGGGCCCTACAATGAGCAGTTCTTC.

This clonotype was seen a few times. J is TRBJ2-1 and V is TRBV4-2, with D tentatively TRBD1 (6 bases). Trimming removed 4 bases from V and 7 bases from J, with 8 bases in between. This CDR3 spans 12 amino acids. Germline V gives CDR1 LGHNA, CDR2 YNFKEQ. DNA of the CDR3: TGTGCCAGCAGCCCACAGGGTAATGAGCAGTTCTTC. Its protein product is CASSPQGNEQFF.

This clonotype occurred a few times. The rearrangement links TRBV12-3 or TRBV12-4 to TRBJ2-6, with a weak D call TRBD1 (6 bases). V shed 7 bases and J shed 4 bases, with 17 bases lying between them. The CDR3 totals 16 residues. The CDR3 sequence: CASTLGTPQGANVLTF. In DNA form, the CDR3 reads TGTGCCAGCACCCTCGGGACACCACAGGGGGCCAACGTCCTGACTTTC.

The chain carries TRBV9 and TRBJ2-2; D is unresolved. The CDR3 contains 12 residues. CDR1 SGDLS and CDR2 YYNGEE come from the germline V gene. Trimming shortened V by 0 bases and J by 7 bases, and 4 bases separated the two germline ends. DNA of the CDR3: TGTGCCAGCAGCGTAGTCGGCGGGGAGCTGTTTTTT. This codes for CASSVVGGELFF.

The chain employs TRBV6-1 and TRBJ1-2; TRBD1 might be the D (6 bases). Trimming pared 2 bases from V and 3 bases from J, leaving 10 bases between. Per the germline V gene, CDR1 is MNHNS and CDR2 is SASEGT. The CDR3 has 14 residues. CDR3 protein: CASSERGADYGYTF. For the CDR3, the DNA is TGTGCCAGCAGTGAACGGGGGGCAGACTATGGCTACACCTTC.

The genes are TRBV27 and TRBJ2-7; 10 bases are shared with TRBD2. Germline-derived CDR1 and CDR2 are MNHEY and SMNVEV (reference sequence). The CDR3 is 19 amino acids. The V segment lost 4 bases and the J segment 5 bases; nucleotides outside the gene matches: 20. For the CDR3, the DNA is TGTGCCAGCAGTTCTTTGGGCCTAGCGGGGGCGCCGGGGTATAACGAGCAGTACTTC. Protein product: CASSSLGLAGAPGYNEQYF.

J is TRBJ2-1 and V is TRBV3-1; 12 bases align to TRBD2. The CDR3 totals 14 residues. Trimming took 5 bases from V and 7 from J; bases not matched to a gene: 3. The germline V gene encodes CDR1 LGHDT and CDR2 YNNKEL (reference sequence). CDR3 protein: CASSGLAGKNEQFF. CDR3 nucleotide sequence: TGTGCCAGCAGCGGACTAGCGGGGAAAAATGAGCAGTTCTTC.

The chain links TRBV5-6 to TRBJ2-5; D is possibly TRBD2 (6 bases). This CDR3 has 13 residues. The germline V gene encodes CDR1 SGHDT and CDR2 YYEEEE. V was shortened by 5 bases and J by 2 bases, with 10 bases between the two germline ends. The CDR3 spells CASRTGLQETQYF. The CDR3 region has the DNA TGTGCCAGCAGGACGGGACTTCAAGAGACCCAGTACTTC. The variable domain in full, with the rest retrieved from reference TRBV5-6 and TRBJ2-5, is DAGVTQSPTHLIKTRGQQVTLRCSPKSGHDTVSWYQQALGQGPQFIFQYYEEEERQRGNFPDRFSGHQFPNYSSELNVNALLLGDSALYLCASRTGLQETQYFGPGTRLLVL.